The clone carrying this TCR beta chain appeared many times. What it binds is not known. Per the germline V gene, CDR1 is SGDLS and CDR2 is YYNGEE. V dropped 3 bases and J dropped 9; count of bases not matched to a gene: 9. CDR3 size: 15 residues. The treatment is: PENTA 11 planned treatment interruption arm or continuous ART arm. Naive CD4+ CD45RA+ CD45RO- T cells were sorted from thawed PBMCs. The data derive from a study of HIV-infected children after antiretroviral therapy interruption. The TCR library was built from RNA with a 3' RACE protocol and unique molecular identifiers. TCRdb reanalysed the 3' RACE reads using MiXCR and keeps one entry per CDR3 protein. Among more than 35,000 distinct CDR3 sequences listed, over 6% were seen once. Points from the study as a whole: The CD45RA+ naive sort may contain some EMRA or stem memory cells. Naive CD4+ CDR3 sharing between time points fell after interruption began.

The sequences come from CD45RA+ CD4+ T cells from PBMCs, pooled from several time points, collected from a donor given antiretroviral therapy, either interrupted or continuous. This sample's subset: naive CD4+ CD45RA+ CD45RO- T cells. The clonotype comes from a pool of human donors with HIV. The chain carries TRBV9 and TRBJ1-2; 12 bases map to TRBD1. DNA for the CDR3: TGTGCCAGCAGCGAGGGGACAGGGGGCTCGGTGAGCTACACCTTC. As protein: CASSEGTGGSVSYTF.